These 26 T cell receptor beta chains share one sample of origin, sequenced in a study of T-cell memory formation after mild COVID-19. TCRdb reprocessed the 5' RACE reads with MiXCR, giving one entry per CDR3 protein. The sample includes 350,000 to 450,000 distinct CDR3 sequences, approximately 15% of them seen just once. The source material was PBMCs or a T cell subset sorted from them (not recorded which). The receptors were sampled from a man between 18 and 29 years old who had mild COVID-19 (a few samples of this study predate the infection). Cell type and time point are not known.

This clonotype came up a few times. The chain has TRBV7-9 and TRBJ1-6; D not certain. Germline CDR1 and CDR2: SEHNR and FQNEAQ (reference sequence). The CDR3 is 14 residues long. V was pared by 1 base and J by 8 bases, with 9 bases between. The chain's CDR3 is CASSLEVADSPLHF. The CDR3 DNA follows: TGTGCCAGCAGCTTAGAGGTCGCTGATTCACCCCTCCACTTT.

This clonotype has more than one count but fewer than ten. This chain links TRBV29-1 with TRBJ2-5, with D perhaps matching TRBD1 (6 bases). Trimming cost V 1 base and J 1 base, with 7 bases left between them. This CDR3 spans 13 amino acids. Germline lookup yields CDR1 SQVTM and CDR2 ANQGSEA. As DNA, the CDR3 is TGCAGCGTTGAAGGGGACACCCAAGAGACCCAGTACTTC. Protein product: CSVEGDTQETQYF.

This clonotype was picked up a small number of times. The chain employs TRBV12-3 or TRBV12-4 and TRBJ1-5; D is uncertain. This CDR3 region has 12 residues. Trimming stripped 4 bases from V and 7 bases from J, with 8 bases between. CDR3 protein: CASSWGQQPQHF. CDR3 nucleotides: TGTGCCAGCAGTTGGGGTCAACAGCCCCAGCATTTT.

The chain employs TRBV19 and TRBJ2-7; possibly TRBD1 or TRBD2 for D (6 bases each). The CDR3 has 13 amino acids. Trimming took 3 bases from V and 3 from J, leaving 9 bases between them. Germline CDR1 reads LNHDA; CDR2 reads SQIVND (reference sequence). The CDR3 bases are TGTGCCAGTAGTATGAAGGGGGGCTACGAGCAGTACGTC. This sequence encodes CASSMKGGYEQYV.

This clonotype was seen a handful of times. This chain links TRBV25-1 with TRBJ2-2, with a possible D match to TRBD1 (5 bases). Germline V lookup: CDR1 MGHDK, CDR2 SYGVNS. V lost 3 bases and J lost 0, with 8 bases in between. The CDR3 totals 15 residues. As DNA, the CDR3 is TGTGCCAGCAGTGAGCCCAGGGCGAACACCGGGGAGCTGTTTTTT. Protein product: CASSEPRANTGELFF.

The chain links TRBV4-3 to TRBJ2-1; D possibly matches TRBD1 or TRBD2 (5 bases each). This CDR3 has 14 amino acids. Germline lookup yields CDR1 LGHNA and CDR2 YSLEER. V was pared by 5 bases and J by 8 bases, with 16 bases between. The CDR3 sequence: CASSNNRGIHEQFF. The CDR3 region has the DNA TGCGCCAGCAGCAACAACCGGGGCATACATGAGCAGTTCTTC.

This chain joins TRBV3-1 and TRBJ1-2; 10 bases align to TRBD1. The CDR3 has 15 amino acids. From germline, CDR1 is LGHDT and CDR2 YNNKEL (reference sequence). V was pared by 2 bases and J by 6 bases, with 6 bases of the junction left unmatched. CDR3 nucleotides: TGTGCCAGCAGCCAACGACAGGGGGCGGACCATGGCTACACCTTC. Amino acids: CASSQRQGADHGYTF.

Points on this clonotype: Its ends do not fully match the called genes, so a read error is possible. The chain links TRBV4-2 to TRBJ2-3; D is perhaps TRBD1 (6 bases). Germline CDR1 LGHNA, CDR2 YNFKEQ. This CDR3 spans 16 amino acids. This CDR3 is CASSQDLGAGTDTQYF. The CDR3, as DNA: TGCGCCAGCAGCCAAGATCTGGGGGCAGGCACAGATACGCAGTATTTT.

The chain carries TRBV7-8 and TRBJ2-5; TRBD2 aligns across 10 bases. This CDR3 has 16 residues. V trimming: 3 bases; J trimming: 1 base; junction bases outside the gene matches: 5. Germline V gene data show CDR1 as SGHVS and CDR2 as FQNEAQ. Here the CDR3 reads CASSLTSGRAQETQYF. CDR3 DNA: TGTGCCAGCAGCTTGACTAGCGGGCGTGCCCAAGAGACCCAGTACTTC.

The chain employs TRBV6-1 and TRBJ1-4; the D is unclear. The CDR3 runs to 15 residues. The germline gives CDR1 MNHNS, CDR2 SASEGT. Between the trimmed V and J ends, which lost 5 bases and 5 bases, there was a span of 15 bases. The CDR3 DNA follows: TGTGCCAGCAGTCTGATGTCAGCTCTGAATGAAAAACTGTTTTTT. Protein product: CASSLMSALNEKLFF.

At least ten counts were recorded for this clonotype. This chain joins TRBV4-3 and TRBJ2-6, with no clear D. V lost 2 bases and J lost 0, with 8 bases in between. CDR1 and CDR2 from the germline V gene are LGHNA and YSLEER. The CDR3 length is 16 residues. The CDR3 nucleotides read TGCGCCAGCAGCCAAAAGGCGGTCTCTGGGGCCAACGTCCTGACTTTC. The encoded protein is CASSQKAVSGANVLTF.

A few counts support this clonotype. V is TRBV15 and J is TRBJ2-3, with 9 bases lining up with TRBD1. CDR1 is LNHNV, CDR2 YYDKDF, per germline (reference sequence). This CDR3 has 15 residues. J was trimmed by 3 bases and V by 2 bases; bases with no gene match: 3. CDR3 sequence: CATSRRQGVTDTQYF. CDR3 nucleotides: TGTGCCACCAGCAGAAGACAGGGGGTAACAGATACGCAGTATTTT.

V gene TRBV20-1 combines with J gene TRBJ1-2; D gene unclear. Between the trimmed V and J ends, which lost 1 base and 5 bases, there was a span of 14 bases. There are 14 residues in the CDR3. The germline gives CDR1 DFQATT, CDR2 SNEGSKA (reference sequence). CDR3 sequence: CSARAVTTRYGYTF. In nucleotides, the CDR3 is TGCAGTGCTAGAGCAGTAACAACCCGATATGGCTACACCTTC.

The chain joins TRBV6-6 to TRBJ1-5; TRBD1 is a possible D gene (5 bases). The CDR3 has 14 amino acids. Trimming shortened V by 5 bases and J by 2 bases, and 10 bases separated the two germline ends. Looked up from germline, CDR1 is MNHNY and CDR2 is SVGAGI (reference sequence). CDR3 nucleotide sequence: TGTGCCAGCAGTGGGCAGGGCCGCAATCAGCCCCAGCATTTT. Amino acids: CASSGQGRNQPQHF.

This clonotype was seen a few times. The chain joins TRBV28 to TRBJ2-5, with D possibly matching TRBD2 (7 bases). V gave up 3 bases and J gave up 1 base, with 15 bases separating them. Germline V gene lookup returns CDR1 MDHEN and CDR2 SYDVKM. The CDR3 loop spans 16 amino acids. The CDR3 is CASSLGLGGGQETQYF. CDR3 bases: TGTGCCAGCAGTTTGGGGCTAGGGGGGGGCCAAGAGACCCAGTACTTC.

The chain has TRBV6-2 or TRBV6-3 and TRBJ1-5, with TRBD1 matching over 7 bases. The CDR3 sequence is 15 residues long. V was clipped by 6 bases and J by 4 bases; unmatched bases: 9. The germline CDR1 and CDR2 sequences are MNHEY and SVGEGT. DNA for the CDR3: TGTGCCAGCAGCCAAGACAGGGAAGGAAATCAGCCCCAGCATTTT. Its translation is CASSQDREGNQPQHF.

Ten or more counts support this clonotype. CDR3 in amino acids: CASSYRGEGYEQYF. CDR3 DNA: TGCGCCAGCAGCTACAGGGGAGAAGGCTACGAGCAGTACTTC. The chain recombines TRBV5-1 with TRBJ2-7; 7 bases match TRBD1. This CDR3 has 14 residues. With 3 bases clipped from V and 3 bases from J, the junction kept 6 bases outside the gene matches. Germline assignment: CDR1 SGHRS and CDR2 YFSETQ.

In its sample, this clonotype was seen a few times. The CDR3 DNA reads TGTGCCAGCAGCTACCCGGGGGGCTCTAACTATGGCTACACCTTC. Encoded protein: CASSYPGGSNYGYTF. The chain uses TRBV3-1 and TRBJ1-2; D perhaps matches TRBD1 (6 bases). From germline, CDR1 is LGHDT and CDR2 YNNKEL (reference sequence). The germline V and J ends were trimmed by 5 bases and 0 bases, with 13 bases remaining between them. CDR3 length equals 15 residues. The full variable domain, with the rest looked up from reference TRBV3-1 and TRBJ1-2, is DTAVSQTPKYLVTQMGNDKSIKCEQNLGHDTMYWYKQDSKKFLKIMFSYNNKELIINETVPNRFSPKSPDKAHLNLHINSLELGDSAVYFCASSYPGGSNYGYTFGSGTRLTVV.

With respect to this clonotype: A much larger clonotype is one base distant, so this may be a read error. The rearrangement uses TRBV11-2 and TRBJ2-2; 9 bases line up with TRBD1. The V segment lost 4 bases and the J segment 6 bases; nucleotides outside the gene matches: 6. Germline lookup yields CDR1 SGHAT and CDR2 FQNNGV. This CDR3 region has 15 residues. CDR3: CASSSGTGWAGELFF. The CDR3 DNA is TGTGCCAGCAGCTCCGGGACAGGGTGGGCCGGGGAGCTGTTTTTT.

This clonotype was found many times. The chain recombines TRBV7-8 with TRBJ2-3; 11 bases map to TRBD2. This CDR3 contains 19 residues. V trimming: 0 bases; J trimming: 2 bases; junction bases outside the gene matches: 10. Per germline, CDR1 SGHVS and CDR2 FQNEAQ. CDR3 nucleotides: TGTGCCAGCAGCTTAGCCCCGGCGGTACTAGCGGGGGACACAGATACGCAGTATTTT. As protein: CASSLAPAVLAGDTDTQYF.

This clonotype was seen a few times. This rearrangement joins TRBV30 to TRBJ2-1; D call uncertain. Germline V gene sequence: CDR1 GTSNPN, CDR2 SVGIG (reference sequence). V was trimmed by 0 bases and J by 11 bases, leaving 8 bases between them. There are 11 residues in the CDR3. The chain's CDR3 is CAWSVGRQQFF. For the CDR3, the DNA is TGTGCCTGGAGTGTAGGCCGTCAGCAGTTCTTC.

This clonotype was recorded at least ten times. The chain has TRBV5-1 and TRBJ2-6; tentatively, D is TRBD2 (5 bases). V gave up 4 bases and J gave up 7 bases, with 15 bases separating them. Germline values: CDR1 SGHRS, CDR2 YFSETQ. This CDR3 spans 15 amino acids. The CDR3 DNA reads TGCGCCAGCAGCCGTCCACGGGGAGAAGCCAACGTCCTGACTTTC. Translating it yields CASSRPRGEANVLTF.

This chain's CDR3 is CASRQWGTGGNTIYF. The CDR3 nucleotides are TGTGCCAGCAGACAATGGGGGACAGGTGGAAACACCATATATTTT. The chain employs TRBV6-6 and TRBJ1-3; 8 nucleotides line up with TRBD1. Trimming cost V 6 bases and J 3 bases; bases outside gene matches: 7. The CDR3 length is 15 residues. Per germline, CDR1 MNHNY and CDR2 SVGAGI (reference sequence).

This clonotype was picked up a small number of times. DNA for the CDR3: TGTGCCAGCAGCAAGGTACAGGGACAACCCTACGAGCAGTACGTC. Its protein is CASSKVQGQPYEQYV. This chain joins TRBV21-1 and TRBJ2-7; whether TRBD1, the table's D call, matches the DNA was not checked. TRBV21-1 is designated a pseudogene. The CDR3 length is 15 residues.

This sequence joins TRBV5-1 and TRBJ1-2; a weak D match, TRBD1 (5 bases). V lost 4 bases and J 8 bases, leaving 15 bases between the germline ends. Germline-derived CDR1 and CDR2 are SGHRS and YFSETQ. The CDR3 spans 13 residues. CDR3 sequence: CASSPRDGTGYTF. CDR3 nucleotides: TGCGCCAGCAGCCCTCGGGACGGAACGGGCTACACCTTC.

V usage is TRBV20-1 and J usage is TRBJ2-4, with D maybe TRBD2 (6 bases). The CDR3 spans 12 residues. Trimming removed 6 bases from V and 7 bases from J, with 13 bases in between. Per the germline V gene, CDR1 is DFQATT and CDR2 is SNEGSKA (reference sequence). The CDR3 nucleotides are TGCAGTGCGCCCGGCGGGACGAACATTCAGTACTTC. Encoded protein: CSAPGGTNIQYF.